This TCR beta chain was obtained from a study of T cell repertoires in cytomegalovirus infection. This clonotype was detected only a few times. The antigen remains unidentified. CDR1 MNHEY and CDR2 SMNVEV come from the germline V gene (reference sequence). The CDR3 totals 16 residues. The trim removed 3 bases at V and 0 bases at J, leaving 3 bases unmatched. TCRdb processed the reads anew with MiXCR; each CDR3 protein has one entry. In the table there are roughly 150,000 distinct CDR3 sequences, about 20% of which are singletons. The gene calls are TRBV27 and TRBJ2-1; 9 nucleotides agree with TRBD2. The receptor's source is a human donor in good health (CMV status not recorded). Some clones in this sample may be carry-over from other donors' samples. The sample was CD8+ T cells from cultured PBMCs, taken from culture after CMV antigen stimulation. CDR3 residues: CASSLLAGSSYNEQFF. As DNA, the CDR3 is TGTGCCAGCAGTTTGCTAGCGGGGAGCTCCTACAATGAGCAGTTCTTC.